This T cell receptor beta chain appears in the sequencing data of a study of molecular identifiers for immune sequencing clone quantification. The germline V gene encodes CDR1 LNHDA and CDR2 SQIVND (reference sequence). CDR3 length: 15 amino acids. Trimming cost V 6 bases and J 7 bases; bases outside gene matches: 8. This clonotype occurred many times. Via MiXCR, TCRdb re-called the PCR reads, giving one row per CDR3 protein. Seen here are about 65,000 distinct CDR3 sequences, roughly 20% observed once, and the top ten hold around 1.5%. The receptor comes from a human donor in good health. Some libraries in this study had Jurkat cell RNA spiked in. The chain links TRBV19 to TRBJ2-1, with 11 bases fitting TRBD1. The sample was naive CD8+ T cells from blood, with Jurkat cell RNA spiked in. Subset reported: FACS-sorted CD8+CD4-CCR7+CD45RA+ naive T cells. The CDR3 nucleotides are TGTGCCAGTAGCAAGGGACAGGGGGTTTGGAATGAGCAGTTCTTC. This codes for CASSKGQGVWNEQFF. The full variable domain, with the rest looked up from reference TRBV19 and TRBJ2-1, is DGGITQSPKYLFRKEGQNVTLSCEQNLNHDAMYWYRQDPGQGLRLIYYSQIVNDFQKGDIAEGYSVSREKKESFPLTVTSAQKNPTAFYLCASSKGQGVWNEQFFGPGTRLTVL.